The 10 T cell receptor beta chains below all came from one sample that was sequenced in a study of shared clonotypes between healthy human individuals. Here immunoSEQ multiplex PCR was the method, and the copy in TCRdb shows in-frame clones only, minus some. This table holds around 440,000 clones, approximately 71% found once. The source material was PBMCs. Every receptor here comes from a woman aged 35 to 49 in good health. Some clones in this sample may be carry-over from other donors' samples.

In this sample, this clone turned up many times. The sample contains more than one DNA sequence encoding this CDR3. The chain employs TRBV28 and TRBJ2-7; D gene uncertain. Per the germline V gene, CDR1 is MDHEN and CDR2 is SYDVKM. Trimming took 8 bases from V and 0 from J, leaving 11 bases between them. The CDR3 runs 13 residues. CDR3 region: CASRLWSSYEQYF. The CDR3 DNA is TGTGCCAGCCGACTTTGGAGCTCCTACGAGCAGTACTTC.

The chain combines TRBV5-1 with TRBJ2-1; no clear D. This CDR3 has 16 residues. CDR1 is SGHRS, CDR2 YFSETQ, per germline. Trimming removed 4 bases at V and 6 bases at J, with 20 bases between. The DNA for the CDR3 is TGCGCCAGCAGCACCCATCGGGTTCCCGATCCCAATGAGCAGTTCTTC. Protein: CASSTHRVPDPNEQFF.

This clone was seen a handful of times. The chain is built from TRBV19 and TRBJ1-2, with 8 nucleotides matching TRBD1. The germline V gene has CDR1 LNHDA and CDR2 SQIVND (reference sequence). The CDR3 length is 15 residues. The junction had 10 bases not matched to a gene; V was cut back by 9 bases and J by 1 base. CDR3: CASQDRGGVNYGYTF. The CDR3 region has the DNA TGTGCCAGCCAAGACAGGGGAGGGGTTAACTATGGCTACACCTTC.

This clone was seen once. V and J are TRBV6-1 and TRBJ2-7; D not resolved. The CDR3 sequence is 11 residues long. V shed 7 bases and J shed 3 bases, with 7 bases lying between them. Germline V CDR1 and CDR2: MNHNS, SASEGT. The CDR3 nucleotides are TGTGCCAGCATGTGGCACTACGAGCAGTACTTC. Translated, it gives CASMWHYEQYF.

The V and J genes are TRBV11-2 and TRBJ2-3; 12 bases line up with TRBD2. The CDR3 totals 16 residues. The ends lost 8 bases at V and 0 bases at J; junction bases unmatched: 6. Per the germline V gene, CDR1 is SGHAT and CDR2 is FQNNGV. For the CDR3, the DNA is TGTGCCAGCTTGGCTAGCGGGAGGGAGAGCACAGATACGCAGTATTTT. Translated, it gives CASLASGRESTDTQYF.

Many counts were recorded for this clone. This specimen includes other DNA sequences encoding the same CDR3. The chain uses TRBV23-1 and TRBJ1-2, with a tentative D call TRBD1 (5 bases). TRBV23-1 counts as an open reading frame of uncertain function. Trimming cost V 4 bases and J 2 bases, with 11 bases left between them. The CDR3 totals 14 residues. The CDR3 sequence: CASSRPRANYGYTF. CDR3 in DNA: TGCGCCAGCAGTCGACCCAGGGCAAACTATGGCTACACCTTC.

The chain links TRBV5-8 to TRBJ1-1; possibly TRBD1 for D (5 bases). Germline values: CDR1 SGHTS, CDR2 YDEGEE. Trimming left V 0 bases short and J 7 bases short, with 10 bases between. There are 13 residues in the CDR3. The CDR3 DNA is TGTGCCAGCAGCTTGGACAGGACGATTGAAGCTTTCTTT. It encodes CASSLDRTIEAFF. Full variable domain (missing parts from reference TRBV5-8 and TRBJ1-1): EAGVTQSPTHLIKTRGQQATLRCSPISGHTSVYWYQQALGLGLQFLLWYDEGEERNRGNFPPRFSGRQFPNYSSELNVNALELEDSALYLCASSLDRTIEAFFGQGTRLTVV.

This clone was observed once. The chain links TRBV2 to TRBJ1-5; D is unresolved. CDR3 length: 14 amino acids. V was cut by 4 bases and J by 6 bases, with 13 bases left in between. Germline-derived CDR1 and CDR2 are SNHLY and FYNNEI. CDR3 in DNA: TGTGCCAGCAGTGGTGGAAGGGTTCCTCAGCCCCAGCATTTT. It yields the protein CASSGGRVPQPQHF.

In regard to this clone: Mismatch with germline at one junction end may stem from a read error. The chain uses TRBV13 and TRBJ1-2; TRBD1 matches at 8 bases. Germline V lookup: CDR1 PRHDT, CDR2 FYEKMQ (reference sequence). This CDR3 region has 14 residues. CDR3 DNA: TGTGCCAGCAGCCTGAAGGGACAGGTCCGTAGTTGCGCCTTC. It yields the protein CASSLKGQVRSCAF.

The rearrangement joins TRBV29-1 to TRBJ2-1; TRBD2 agrees at 16 bases. The CDR3 is made up of 20 amino acids. V trimming: 3 bases; J trimming: 7 bases; junction bases outside the gene matches: 18. Germline-derived CDR1 and CDR2 are SQVTM and ANQGSEA. CDR3 nucleotide sequence: TGCAGCGTTGATGGTTGGGCGGGACTAGCGGGAGGGCCAGAGGTAAATGAGCAGTTCTTC. Its protein is CSVDGWAGLAGGPEVNEQFF.